The TCR beta chain under discussion was sequenced for a study of radiation and T cells in renal cell carcinoma. As for time point: blood 4 weeks post-SBRT, at nephrectomy. The treatment is: 15 Gy SBRT to primary tumor, nephrectomy 4 weeks later. Nephrectomy followed 15 Gy stereotactic body radiation by 4 weeks. With V trimmed by 3 bases and J by 5 bases, 1 base remained unmatched. The CDR3 is made up of 13 amino acids. Germline CDR1 SQVTM, CDR2 ANQGSEA. General study results and limits: No pretreatment tumor biopsies were available for baseline clonotypes. Top tumor clonotypes rose in blood 2 weeks post-radiation, then contracted.

About this clone itself: Its antigen is not known.

Libraries were prepared by immunoSEQ multiplex PCR; TCRdb keeps only in-frame clonotypes and omits some of them. Of fewer than 200,000 clones in the sample, 88% are singletons; the top ten hold around 11%. The chain couples TRBV29-1 to TRBJ1-4; TRBD1 matches at 9 bases. This receptor was identified in a woman aged 45-59 years with renal cell carcinoma. The material sequenced was blood, taken from a patient whose treatment included radiotherapy and nephrectomy. The CDR3 DNA reads as TGCAGCGTTGAGGGACAGGGAAATGAAAAACTGTTTTTT. Translating it yields CSVEGQGNEKLFF.